The rows below give T cell receptor beta chains drawn from one sample of a study of PD-L1 blockade in urothelial cancer. Method: immunoSEQ multiplex PCR; TCRdb's copy keeps in-frame clones and lacks some. The sample shows 100,000 or so clones, about 91% of them seen only once. The material was PBMCs, obtained around atezolizumab (anti-PD-L1) treatment. The receptors stem from a woman aged 80 or over with urothelial cancer. Both conserved end residues are part of each CDR3. Fields, in order: clone size, V gene, D gene, J gene, CDR3 length, CDR3 DNA, CDR3 protein. A D gene is named only where the DNA matches it firmly. Not all rows give a size; the values are once, few, many and, for expanded clones, a class.

abundance: NA
v_gene: TRBV19
d_gene: NA
j_gene: TRBJ2-2
len: 15
CDR3nt: TGTGCCAGTAGGGCGTCCGGAGGAAGGACCGGGGAGCTGTTTTTT
CDR3aa: CASRASGGRTGELFF

abundance: once
v_gene: TRBV6-6
d_gene: NA
j_gene: TRBJ2-1
len: 15
CDR3nt: TGTGCCAGCAGTTTGGCCAGGGGTGCTGGCAATGAGCAGTTCTTC
CDR3aa: CASSLARGAGNEQFF

abundance: once
v_gene: TRBV19
d_gene: TRBD1
j_gene: TRBJ2-1
len: 12
CDR3nt: TGTGCCAGCCGGACAGGTCCTAGGGAGCAGTTCTTC
CDR3aa: CASRTGPREQFF

abundance: NA
v_gene: TRBV6-5
d_gene: NA
j_gene: TRBJ1-6
len: 13
CDR3nt: TGTGCCAGCAGTACCCTTCTAAATTCACCCCTCCACTTT
CDR3aa: CASSTLLNSPLHF

abundance: NA
v_gene: TRBV19
d_gene: NA
j_gene: TRBJ2-5
len: 13
CDR3nt: TGTGCCAGTAGTATAGGAAACAGACAGACCCAGTACTTC
CDR3aa: CASSIGNRQTQYF

abundance: NA
v_gene: TRBV5-1
d_gene: TRBD1
j_gene: TRBJ2-1
len: 15
CDR3nt: TGCGCCAGCAGCCCAGGGGGCGAGGGGTACAATGAGCAGTTCTTC
CDR3aa: CASSPGGEGYNEQFF

abundance: NA
v_gene: TRBV5-4
d_gene: NA
j_gene: TRBJ1-1
len: 15
CDR3nt: TGTGCCAGCAGCCCCGAGACTTCGTTAACCACTGAAGCTTTCTTT
CDR3aa: CASSPETSLTTEAFF

abundance: NA
v_gene: TRBV7-9
d_gene: NA
j_gene: TRBJ1-4
len: 13
CDR3nt: TGTGCCAGCAGCTTAGACAGCAAAGAAAAACTGTTTTTT
CDR3aa: CASSLDSKEKLFF

abundance: few
v_gene: TRBV6-1
d_gene: TRBD2
j_gene: TRBJ2-4
len: 14
CDR3nt: TGTGCCACCCAGCGGGGGGGGGACCCAAACATTCAGTACTTC
CDR3aa: CATQRGGDPNIQYF

abundance: NA
v_gene: TRBV19
d_gene: NA
j_gene: TRBJ1-4
len: 11
CDR3nt: TGTGCCAGTAGGGGAGTAGAAAAACTGTTTTTT
CDR3aa: CASRGVEKLFF

abundance: once
v_gene: TRBV9
d_gene: TRBD2
j_gene: TRBJ2-1
len: 16
CDR3nt: TGTGCCAGCAGCGTAGCTGGGTCGGGAGGGCCCAATGAGCAGTTCTTC
CDR3aa: CASSVAGSGGPNEQFF

abundance: NA
v_gene: TRBV5-1
d_gene: TRBD1
j_gene: TRBJ1-1
len: 16
CDR3nt: TGCGCCAGCAGCGCGATTAACAGGGGCCCGGGGACTGAAGCTTTCTTT
CDR3aa: CASSAINRGPGTEAFF

abundance: NA
v_gene: TRBV6-6
d_gene: NA
j_gene: TRBJ1-1
len: 12
CDR3nt: TGTGCCAGCAGTTACGCGGGTACTGAAGCTTTCTTT
CDR3aa: CASSYAGTEAFF

abundance: NA
v_gene: TRBV11-2
d_gene: TRBD1
j_gene: TRBJ2-5
len: 15
CDR3nt: TGTGCCAGCAGCTCCGGACAGGGGGCCTGGGGGGGCGAGTACTTC
CDR3aa: CASSSGQGAWGGEYF

abundance: once
v_gene: TRBV6-5
d_gene: TRBD1
j_gene: TRBJ1-2
len: 15
CDR3nt: TGTGCCAGCAGCTACGGACAGGTCTCGGCCTATGGCTACACCTTC
CDR3aa: CASSYGQVSAYGYTF

abundance: NA
v_gene: TRBV9
d_gene: TRBD2
j_gene: TRBJ2-1
len: 17
CDR3nt: TGTGCCAGCAGCGTAGCTCTCGGGACTAGCGGGGATAATGAGCAGTTCTTC
CDR3aa: CASSVALGTSGDNEQFF

abundance: NA
v_gene: TRBV28
d_gene: NA
j_gene: TRBJ2-5
len: 13
CDR3nt: TGTGCCAGCAGTCTCAACAGGGACGAGACCCAGTACTTC
CDR3aa: CASSLNRDETQYF

abundance: NA
v_gene: TRBV2
d_gene: NA
j_gene: TRBJ2-2
len: 12
CDR3nt: TGTGCCAGCAGAAGGGGCCCCGGGGAGCTGTTTTTT
CDR3aa: CASRRGPGELFF

abundance: NA
v_gene: TRBV19
d_gene: TRBD1
j_gene: TRBJ1-1
len: 16
CDR3nt: TGTGCCAGTAGTGCTCCAGGGGGCCGGCCGAACACTGAAGCTTTCTTT
CDR3aa: CASSAPGGRPNTEAFF

abundance: NA
v_gene: TRBV10-1
d_gene: TRBD1
j_gene: TRBJ2-4
len: 16
CDR3nt: TGCGCCAGCAGTGATGGCAGGGGGCAAGCCAAAAACATTCAGTACTTC
CDR3aa: CASSDGRGQAKNIQYF

abundance: NA
v_gene: TRBV14
d_gene: TRBD1
j_gene: TRBJ2-7
len: 15
CDR3nt: TGTGCCAGCAGCGCCCGGGACAGGACCTCCTACGAGCAGTACTTC
CDR3aa: CASSARDRTSYEQYF

abundance: NA
v_gene: TRBV6-1
d_gene: NA
j_gene: TRBJ1-1
len: 14
CDR3nt: TGTGCCAGCAGTGAACAGGGGTTCGGCACTGAAGCTTTCTTT
CDR3aa: CASSEQGFGTEAFF

abundance: few
v_gene: TRBV4-1
d_gene: TRBD1
j_gene: TRBJ1-4
len: 12
CDR3nt: TGCGCCAGCAGCCGAGGGACAGGGGGACTGTTTTTT
CDR3aa: CASSRGTGGLFF

abundance: NA
v_gene: TRBV30
d_gene: NA
j_gene: TRBJ1-5
len: 12
CDR3nt: TGTGCCTGGAGTGAATCAGGGCCAACCCAGCATTTT
CDR3aa: CAWSESGPTQHF

abundance: NA
v_gene: TRBV27
d_gene: TRBD1
j_gene: TRBJ1-1
len: 15
CDR3nt: TGTGCCAGCAGTACCCTCGGACAGGGCAACACTGAAGCTTTCTTT
CDR3aa: CASSTLGQGNTEAFF

abundance: NA
v_gene: TRBV19
d_gene: NA
j_gene: TRBJ2-1
len: 14
CDR3nt: TGTGCCAGTAGTATTGAGCGGACCCTAAGCCGGCAGTTCTTC
CDR3aa: CASSIERTLSRQFF

abundance: NA
v_gene: TRBV4-2
d_gene: TRBD1
j_gene: TRBJ2-2
len: 16
CDR3nt: TGTGCCAGCAGCCAAGGTGGGACAGCATACACCGGGGAGCTGTTTTTT
CDR3aa: CASSQGGTAYTGELFF

abundance: NA
v_gene: TRBV10-2
d_gene: TRBD1
j_gene: TRBJ1-2
len: 15
CDR3nt: TGCGCCAGCAGTCCTCTGAGACAGGGGGCGTGGGGCTACACCTTC
CDR3aa: CASSPLRQGAWGYTF

abundance: NA
v_gene: TRBV18
d_gene: TRBD1
j_gene: TRBJ2-2
len: 14
CDR3nt: TGTGCCAGCTCACCAGACAGGGGGACCGGGGAGCTGTTTTTT
CDR3aa: CASSPDRGTGELFF

abundance: NA
v_gene: TRBV11-2
d_gene: NA
j_gene: TRBJ2-7
len: 15
CDR3nt: TGTGCCAGCAGCTCCACAGCCGGAGGAGGTTACGAGCAGTACTTC
CDR3aa: CASSSTAGGGYEQYF

abundance: NA
v_gene: TRBV6-1
d_gene: NA
j_gene: TRBJ1-4
len: 14
CDR3nt: TGTGCCAGCAGTGCCCTCGGGAGGGAAGAAAAACTGTTTTTT
CDR3aa: CASSALGREEKLFF

abundance: NA
v_gene: TRBV30
d_gene: NA
j_gene: TRBJ2-2
len: 12
CDR3nt: TGTGCCGGCCGACGGGTAGCCGGGGAGCTGTTTTTT
CDR3aa: CAGRRVAGELFF

abundance: NA
v_gene: TRBV30
d_gene: NA
j_gene: TRBJ1-2
len: 11
CDR3nt: TGTGCCTGGAGCGGTGACTATGGCTACACCTTC
CDR3aa: CAWSGDYGYTF

abundance: NA
v_gene: TRBV19
d_gene: TRBD1
j_gene: TRBJ1-1
len: 17
CDR3nt: TGTGCCAGTAGTATTCTGGACAGGGGGCGCGGGGACACTGAAGCTTTCTTT
CDR3aa: CASSILDRGRGDTEAFF

abundance: NA
v_gene: TRBV9
d_gene: TRBD2
j_gene: TRBJ2-7
len: 18
CDR3nt: TGTGCCAGCAGCGTAGCATCTAGCGGGAGGGCCATGCCCTACGAGCAGTACTTC
CDR3aa: CASSVASSGRAMPYEQYF

abundance: NA
v_gene: TRBV9
d_gene: TRBD1
j_gene: TRBJ1-1
len: 13
CDR3nt: TGTGCCAGCAGCCTGACAGGGAGCACTGAAGCTTTCTTT
CDR3aa: CASSLTGSTEAFF

abundance: NA
v_gene: TRBV30
d_gene: NA
j_gene: TRBJ2-3
len: 14
CDR3nt: TGTGCCTGGAGTGTGTTAGTCACCGCAGATACGCAGTATTTT
CDR3aa: CAWSVLVTADTQYF

abundance: NA
v_gene: TRBV5-1
d_gene: TRBD2
j_gene: TRBJ2-4
len: 18
CDR3nt: TGCGCCAGCAGCTGGGGACTAGCGGGAGGGCCAATGGGAAACATTCAGTACTTC
CDR3aa: CASSWGLAGGPMGNIQYF

abundance: NA
v_gene: TRBV25-1
d_gene: TRBD1
j_gene: TRBJ2-5
len: 12
CDR3nt: TGTGCCAGCGGACAGGGGGGAGAGACCCAGTACTTC
CDR3aa: CASGQGGETQYF

abundance: NA
v_gene: TRBV18
d_gene: NA
j_gene: TRBJ1-1
len: 15
CDR3nt: TGTGCCAGCTCACCACCTCTGGGGAGAGTGACTGAAGCTTTCTTT
CDR3aa: CASSPPLGRVTEAFF

abundance: NA
v_gene: TRBV30
d_gene: TRBD2
j_gene: TRBJ2-7
len: 19
CDR3nt: TGTGCCTGGAGTGGGCCCTCTTCCGGACTAGCGGGAAGGTCCTACGAGCAGTACTTC
CDR3aa: CAWSGPSSGLAGRSYEQYF

abundance: NA
v_gene: TRBV28
d_gene: NA
j_gene: TRBJ1-1
len: 11
CDR3nt: TGTGCCAGCAGTGAGGTAACTGAAGCTTTCTTT
CDR3aa: CASSEVTEAFF

abundance: NA
v_gene: TRBV5-6
d_gene: TRBD2
j_gene: TRBJ2-3
len: 17
CDR3nt: TGTGCCAGCAGCTCCCCGACTAGCGGGAGGGCCGCAGATACGCAGTATTTT
CDR3aa: CASSSPTSGRAADTQYF

abundance: NA
v_gene: TRBV2
d_gene: NA
j_gene: TRBJ2-2
len: 14
CDR3nt: TGTGCCAGCAGGGGTACTACCGGGGCCGGGGAGCTGTTTTTT
CDR3aa: CASRGTTGAGELFF

abundance: NA
v_gene: TRBV5-4
d_gene: NA
j_gene: TRBJ2-7
len: 14
CDR3nt: TGTGCCAGCAGCCCCCGAGGGATCGCCTACGAGCAGTACTTC
CDR3aa: CASSPRGIAYEQYF

abundance: NA
v_gene: TRBV18
d_gene: TRBD2
j_gene: TRBJ2-5
len: 16
CDR3nt: TGTGCCAGCTCACCGCTCGGGCTAGCGGGAGAGGAGACCCAGTACTTC
CDR3aa: CASSPLGLAGEETQYF

abundance: NA
v_gene: TRBV7-9
d_gene: NA
j_gene: TRBJ1-1
len: 13
CDR3nt: TGTGCCAGCAGCTTTTCTACGAACACTGAAGCTTTCTTT
CDR3aa: CASSFSTNTEAFF

abundance: once
v_gene: TRBV28
d_gene: TRBD1
j_gene: TRBJ2-1
len: 15
CDR3nt: TGTGCCAGCAGTTCCCACAGGGGGAACTACAATGAGCAGTTCTTC
CDR3aa: CASSSHRGNYNEQFF

abundance: NA
v_gene: TRBV11-3
d_gene: TRBD2
j_gene: TRBJ2-5
len: 14
CDR3nt: TGTGCCAGCAGCGCGTCTAGCGGCCAAGAGACCCAGTACTTC
CDR3aa: CASSASSGQETQYF

abundance: once
v_gene: TRBV30
d_gene: TRBD2
j_gene: TRBJ2-7
len: 13
CDR3nt: TGTGCCTGGGGACTAGCGGGTCTTTACGAGCAGTACTTC
CDR3aa: CAWGLAGLYEQYF

abundance: NA
v_gene: TRBV5-6
d_gene: TRBD2
j_gene: TRBJ2-3
len: 16
CDR3nt: TGTGCCAGCAGCCCGGGACTAGCGGGAGGCACAGATACGCAGTATTTT
CDR3aa: CASSPGLAGGTDTQYF

abundance: NA
v_gene: TRBV5-6
d_gene: NA
j_gene: TRBJ1-3
len: 15
CDR3nt: TGTGCCAGCAGCTTGGAACTAAACTCTGGAAACACCATATATTTT
CDR3aa: CASSLELNSGNTIYF

abundance: NA
v_gene: TRBV29-1
d_gene: TRBD1
j_gene: TRBJ2-3
len: 14
CDR3nt: TGCAGCGCACCGGGACAGGGGGTATCAGATACGCAGTATTTT
CDR3aa: CSAPGQGVSDTQYF

abundance: NA
v_gene: TRBV7-6
d_gene: NA
j_gene: TRBJ2-1
len: 15
CDR3nt: TGTGCCAGCAGCTTTCAAGCGGAGCACTACAATGAGCAGTTCTTC
CDR3aa: CASSFQAEHYNEQFF

abundance: NA
v_gene: TRBV9
d_gene: NA
j_gene: TRBJ2-2
len: 15
CDR3nt: TGTGCCAGCAGCGTAGGGGCAGCTATCACCGGGGAGCTGTTTTTT
CDR3aa: CASSVGAAITGELFF

abundance: NA
v_gene: TRBV5-4
d_gene: NA
j_gene: TRBJ2-2
len: 15
CDR3nt: TGTGCCAGCAGCCCCGGGACTTCGAACACCGGGGAGCTGTTTTTT
CDR3aa: CASSPGTSNTGELFF

abundance: NA
v_gene: TRBV6-1
d_gene: TRBD1
j_gene: TRBJ2-7
len: 14
CDR3nt: TGTGCCAGCAGTGGAAGGACAGGAGTATACGAGCAGTACTTC
CDR3aa: CASSGRTGVYEQYF

abundance: NA
v_gene: TRBV30
d_gene: TRBD1
j_gene: TRBJ1-2
len: 13
CDR3nt: TGTGCCTGGAGGACAGGGGGAAACTATGGCTACACCTTC
CDR3aa: CAWRTGGNYGYTF